A single TCR beta chain is shown here with its context. No antigen is known for it. The sample is drawn from a study of cytomegalovirus exposure and HLA in healthy donors. Study-wide results and limits: V- and J-gene trimming of TCR beta was linked (in a later analysis) to a missense DCLRE1C variant.

It was with 60 Vbeta and 13 Jbeta primers that the PCR ran. The data were produced by immunoSEQ multiplex PCR, yet TCRdb's version contains in-frame clones alone and is incomplete. This table has 150,000 or so clones, approximately 71% appearing once. The ends were cut back, 6 bases at V and 7 bases at J, with 6 bases in the middle. The CDR3 consists of 11 residues. Germline CDR1 MNHNY, CDR2 SVGAGI (reference sequence). The clonotype comes from a woman aged 40-49 years in good health and CMV-seropositive. Sequenced sample: PBMCs. The V call is TRBV6-6, the J call TRBJ2-2; the D is unclear. CDR3 DNA: TGTGCCAGCAGCTATGTCGGGGAGCTGTTTTTT. Translated, it gives CASSYVGELFF.